The present T cell receptor beta chain was sequenced within a study of beta chain features in type 1 diabetes. Study-wide results and caveats: Cells expressing TCR highly could be over-represented by cDNA sequencing.

Of the isolated RNA, all was reverse transcribed, and so the sequenced material was expressed TCRB transcripts. Samples drawn from stem cell-like memory T cells averaged around 1 million reads. Data came from immunoSEQ multiplex PCR; TCRdb stores just in-frame clones and leaves some out. The data show 35,000 to 50,000 clones, around 50% seen once. A remark on this clone: Its matching antigen is unknown.

Germline trimming cut 2 bases from V and 9 bases from J; bases unmatched to any gene: 4. The CDR3 covers 14 residues. Germline V gives CDR1 SGHTA, CDR2 FQGTGA. The TCR originated in a young woman in good health. The rearrangement uses TRBV7-3 and TRBJ2-1, with TRBD2 identical over 10 bases. The sample comprised stem cell memory CD4+ T cells from blood. CDR3 protein: CASSLLAGEGEQFF. The CDR3 DNA reads TGTGCCAGCAGCTTACTAGCGGGAGAGGGTGAGCAGTTCTTC.